The present entry profiles one T cell receptor (beta chain) with its context. Its antigen is still unknown. The PCR employed 60 Vbeta primers together with 13 Jbeta primers. The table came from immunoSEQ multiplex PCR; TCRdb's copy has only in-frame clones and leaves some out. The data contain 160,000 or so clones, around 82% of them singletons. These data belong to a study of cytomegalovirus exposure and HLA in healthy donors. The wider study: Caucasian-associated ancestry cluster membership applied to just over 80% of under 450 genotyped donors. Overall study findings and caveats: Sequencing likely produced, as an artifact, a cluster of highly shared sequence variants.

The germline V and J ends were trimmed by 10 bases and 2 bases, with 18 bases remaining between them. Germline V CDR1 and CDR2: LGHNA, YNFKEQ. CDR3 length: 14 residues. Donors were nominally healthy when sampled, though unrecorded immune exposures were likely. The chain links TRBV4-2 to TRBJ2-7, with a tentative D call TRBD1 (5 bases). The source of this sequence is a woman between 50 and 59 years old in good health and CMV-seropositive. The sequencing input was PBMCs. Here the CDR3 DNA reads TGTGCCACCCAAAGGCAGCTGGGGCCCTACGAGCAGTACTTC. It codes for CATQRQLGPYEQYF.